The 6 T cell receptor beta chains below come from one sample, sequenced in a study of OX40 agonist ivuxolimab in advanced cancers. The repertoire was sequenced with immunoSEQ multiplex PCR; TCRdb's copy has only in-frame clones and lacks some. The sample has roughly 62,000 clones, over 80% seen once. The specimen comprised CD4+ or CD8+ T cells sorted from blood, sampled in a trial of the OX40 agonist ivuxolimab. These receptors were taken from an adult with an advanced solid tumor such as melanoma, head and neck, liver or kidney cancer.

J is TRBJ2-5 and V is TRBV27, with a possible D match to TRBD2 (5 bases). The germline V and J ends were trimmed by 2 bases and 7 bases, with 11 bases remaining between them. Germline CDR1 MNHEY, CDR2 SMNVEV (reference sequence). The CDR3 runs 13 residues. This CDR3 is CASSLTPLGTQYF. The CDR3 nucleotides are TGTGCCAGCAGTTTAACCCCACTAGGGACCCAGTACTTC.

The V and J genes are TRBV4-3 and TRBJ2-1; D is undetermined. The CDR3 totals 16 residues. Germline V CDR1 and CDR2: LGHNA, YSLEER. Between the trimmed V and J ends, which lost 0 bases and 9 bases, there was a span of 18 bases. CDR3 protein: CASSQDRVGLMGEQFF. Here the CDR3 DNA reads TGCGCCAGCAGCCAAGATAGGGTAGGCCTAATGGGTGAGCAGTTCTTC.

This clone occurred a few times. The identical CDR3 is also encoded by other nucleotide sequences in the sample. This chain joins TRBV5-1 and TRBJ2-7; 9 bases fit TRBD2. The CDR3 length is 14 residues. Trimming at V came to 2 bases and at J to 2 bases, leaving 2 bases not matched to a gene. Germline V gives CDR1 SGHRS, CDR2 YFSETQ. For the CDR3, the DNA is TGCGCCAGCAGCTTAGCGGGAGGCACCTACGAGCAGTACTTC. Protein: CASSLAGGTYEQYF.

This chain uses TRBV19 with TRBJ2-1; TRBD1 aligns across 8 bases. The CDR3 length is 13 residues. Trimming removed 0 bases from V and 10 bases from J; junction bases left unmatched: 2. Germline-derived CDR1 and CDR2 are LNHDA and SQIVND (reference sequence). The CDR3 DNA is TGTGCCAGTAGTATAGAATACAGGGGGGAGCAGTTCTTC. This sequence encodes CASSIEYRGEQFF.

V is TRBV14 and J is TRBJ2-7; the match to TRBD2 covers 9 bases. Looked up from germline, CDR1 is SGHDN and CDR2 is FVKESK. The ends lost 2 bases at V and 3 bases at J; junction bases unmatched: 5. This CDR3 spans 15 amino acids. In DNA, the CDR3 is TGTGCCAGCAGCCAAAAGACTAGCGGTTTCTACGAGCAGTACTTC. Protein sequence: CASSQKTSGFYEQYF.

This sequence joins TRBV7-9 and TRBJ2-1; 8 bases agree with TRBD2. Germline values: CDR1 SEHNR, CDR2 FQNEAQ (reference sequence). The V gene end was trimmed by 6 bases and the J gene end by 3 bases; junction bases not matched to a gene: 4. The CDR3 runs to 14 residues. In nucleotides, the CDR3 is TGTGCCAGCAGTCTTAGCGGGATCTACAATGAGCAGTTCTTC. Translated: CASSLSGIYNEQFF.